This T cell receptor (beta chain) was profiled in a study of patients and donors after allogeneic stem cell transplantation. This clonotype was observed a handful of times. TCRdb processed the RT-PCR reads anew with MiXCR; each CDR3 protein has one entry. The sample holds approximately 60,000 distinct CDR3 sequences, 10% to 15% seen once. Sequencing was done on a sample of blood, either unsorted or a sorted T cell fraction (not recorded which). The source is a human donor who was either an allogeneic HSCT recipient or a stem cell or donor lymphocyte infusion donor (not recorded which). It is not recorded whose cells these are; they may come from a transplant donor.

The CDR3 DNA sequence: TGTGCCAGCAGCATTAGCGGGAGGGGACACTACGAGCAGTACTTC. This codes for CASSISGRGHYEQYF. The chain employs TRBV5-6 and TRBJ2-7; 11 nucleotides line up with TRBD2. This CDR3 has 15 amino acids. The germline V gene encodes CDR1 SGHDT and CDR2 YYEEEE. After removal of 4 bases from V and 3 bases from J, the junction contained 6 bases not matched to a gene.